This entry concerns a single TCR beta chain. What it binds is not known. These data originate in a study of T-cell memory formation after mild COVID-19. Via MiXCR, TCRdb re-called the 5' RACE reads, giving one row per CDR3 protein. The sample lists 400,000 to 450,000 distinct CDR3 sequences, more than 15% occurring once. Germline trimming cut 5 bases from V and 0 bases from J; bases unmatched to any gene: 6. The CDR3 totals 16 residues. The germline V gene encodes CDR1 MNHEY and CDR2 SVGAGI. Regarding the study as a whole: That cross-reactive memory joined was suggested by some responding clones appearing in pre-infection memory. The main location of contracting CD4+ clones was CM and EM, and that of contracting CD8+ clones was EMRA.

The source is a man aged 18 to 35 who had mild COVID-19 (a few samples of this study predate the infection). Cell type and time point are not known. Source material: PBMCs or a T cell subset sorted from them (not recorded which). V usage is TRBV6-5 and J usage is TRBJ2-2; 7 bases agree with TRBD2. DNA for the CDR3: TGTGCCAGCAGTCAATTTCTAGCGGCGAACACCGGGGAGCTGTTTTTT. Amino acid sequence: CASSQFLAANTGELFF.